The 17 T cell receptor beta chains presented below share a single source sample, sequenced in a study of beta chain features in type 1 diabetes. Sequencing targeted expressed TCRB transcripts, as all isolated RNA had been reverse transcribed. Sequenced by immunoSEQ multiplex PCR; TCRdb stores in-frame clones only, minus some. The sample yields 250,000 to 350,000 clones, 12% to 15% seen once. Input material: central memory CD4+ T cells from blood. These receptors were taken from a man under 40 in good health.

The sample holds a few counts of this clone. This chain connects TRBV29-1 to TRBJ2-7, with 9 bases aligning to TRBD2. Per the germline V gene, CDR1 is SQVTM and CDR2 is ANQGSEA. The CDR3 has 14 residues. Germline trimming cut 7 bases from V and 4 bases from J; bases unmatched to any gene: 11. The CDR3 nucleotides are TGCAGCGCCAACCTAGCGGGGAGACAATACGAGCAGTACTTC. Its protein product is CSANLAGRQYEQYF.

CDR3 coding DNA: TGTGCCAGCAGTTCGGGACCCCCATGGGAGCAGTACTTC. Amino acids: CASSSGPPWEQYF. This sequence joins TRBV5-6 and TRBJ2-7; D might be TRBD1 or TRBD2, each matching 5 bases. The CDR3 totals 13 residues. V gave up 5 bases and J gave up 7 bases, with 16 bases separating them. Germline V gives CDR1 SGHDT, CDR2 YYEEEE.

There are a few counts of this clone. The chain has TRBV6-5 and TRBJ1-1; D gene uncertain. The CDR3 is 13 residues long. CDR1 is MNHEY, CDR2 SVGAGI, per germline. Between the trimmed V and J ends, which lost 6 bases and 12 bases, there was a span of 20 bases. The CDR3 is CASSERAGQQTFF. CDR3 sequence (DNA): TGTGCCAGCAGCGAACGGGCCGGTCAGCAAACTTTCTTT.

CDR3 amino acids: CASSLAGTATNYGYTF. The CDR3, as DNA: TGTGCCAGCAGCTTAGCCGGGACAGCTACTAACTATGGCTACACCTTC. V gene TRBV7-2 combines with J gene TRBJ1-2, with 7 bases aligning to TRBD1. Trimming at V came to 0 bases and at J to 0 bases, leaving 4 bases not matched to a gene. The CDR3 covers 16 residues. Looked up from germline, CDR1 is SGHTA and CDR2 is FQGNSA.

There are a few counts of this clone. The chain carries TRBV5-4 and TRBJ2-1; 10 positions match TRBD2. CDR3 size: 15 residues. In germline, CDR1 is SGHNT, CDR2 YYREEE (reference sequence). The J segment lost 4 bases and the V segment lost 3 bases, leaving 4 bases of the junction unmatched. This chain's CDR3 is CASSYGTSAYNEQFF. The CDR3 nucleotides read TGTGCCAGCAGCTACGGGACTAGCGCGTACAATGAGCAGTTCTTC.

This clone showed up just a few times. V is TRBV27 and J is TRBJ2-1; no firm D call. CDR3 length: 17 residues. V was cut by 2 bases and J by 0 bases, with 14 bases left in between. In germline, CDR1 is MNHEY, CDR2 SMNVEV (reference sequence). CDR3 in DNA: TGTGCCAGCAGTTTAAAGTCTCCCCTGGGCTCCTACAATGAGCAGTTCTTC. This codes for CASSLKSPLGSYNEQFF.

This chain joins TRBV6-6 and TRBJ1-5, with D possibly matching TRBD1 (6 bases). Looked up from germline, CDR1 is MNHNY and CDR2 is SVGAGI (reference sequence). Deletions cut 8 bases from V and 2 bases from J, with 10 bases between. This CDR3 comprises 13 residues. The CDR3 nucleotides read TGTGCCAGCGGAAAGGGGGGCAATCAGCCCCAGCATTTT. Translating gives CASGKGGNQPQHF.

The sample holds a few counts of this clone. This chain connects TRBV11-2 to TRBJ1-1; TRBD1 might be the D (6 bases). This CDR3 region has 14 residues. V was cut by 2 bases and J by 1 base, with 8 bases left in between. The germline V gene encodes CDR1 SGHAT and CDR2 FQNNGV. The CDR3 protein is CASSLRRGNTEAFF. The CDR3 region has the DNA TGTGCCAGCAGCTTACGCAGGGGGAACACTGAAGCTTTCTTT.

Only a few counts were recorded for this clone. The chain combines TRBV7-2 with TRBJ2-7, with D perhaps matching TRBD2 (5 bases). The CDR3 totals 13 residues. V lost 3 bases and J 0 bases, leaving 6 bases between the germline ends. Germline V lookup: CDR1 SGHTA, CDR2 FQGNSA. The CDR3 region is CASSFTSSYEQYF. The CDR3 DNA is TGTGCCAGCAGCTTTACTAGCTCCTACGAGCAGTACTTC.

This clone was observed at least ten times. The chain has TRBV10-3 and TRBJ1-3, with D maybe TRBD1 (5 bases). Germline CDR1 reads ENHRY; CDR2 reads SYGVKD. The CDR3 totals 15 residues. V was shortened by 10 bases and J by 1 base, with 17 bases between the two germline ends. CDR3 nucleotides: TGTGCCACCGCGGGAGGGGTGCTATCTGGAAACACCATATATTTT. It encodes CATAGGVLSGNTIYF.

This sequence joins TRBV7-6 and TRBJ2-5; D might be TRBD1 (6 bases). Germline values: CDR1 SGHVS, CDR2 FNYEAQ. The CDR3 runs to 13 residues. V lost 5 bases to trimming and J lost 9 bases, with 16 bases between them. CDR3 sequence: CASSLQGPEAQYF. The CDR3 DNA sequence: TGTGCCAGCAGCCTCCAGGGGCCCGAGGCCCAGTACTTC.

This clone was seen a few times. The gene calls are TRBV7-3 and TRBJ2-1; 14 nucleotides line up with TRBD2. V lost 0 bases and J lost 6; bases outside the gene matches: 1. The CDR3 is 16 residues long. The germline V gene has CDR1 SGHTA and CDR2 FQGTGA. The CDR3 bases are TGTGCCAGCAGCTTAACTGGGACTAGCGGGAGCAATGAGCAGTTCTTC. Encoded protein: CASSLTGTSGSNEQFF.

In nucleotides, the CDR3 is TGTGCTAGTGGTCTGGGGACCGTGGGTTCACCCCTCCACTTT. It specifies CASGLGTVGSPLHF. V and J are TRBV12-5 and TRBJ1-6; D possibly corresponds to TRBD1 (5 bases). The V end was cut by 5 bases, the J end by 9 bases, with 14 bases between. This CDR3 is built from 14 residues. Germline CDR1 reads LGHNT; CDR2 reads FRNRAP.

The rearrangement links TRBV7-9 to TRBJ2-1; weak D call: TRBD2 (5 bases). There are 12 residues in the CDR3. The V end was cut by 1 base, the J end by 8 bases, with 6 bases between. CDR1 and CDR2 from the germline V gene are SEHNR and FQNEAQ (reference sequence). CDR3 nucleotides: TGTGCCAGCAGCTTAGTCGGGGATGAGCAGTTCTTC. Residues: CASSLVGDEQFF. The full variable domain, with the rest looked up from reference TRBV7-9 and TRBJ2-1, is DTGVSQNPRHKITKRGQNVTFRCDPISEHNRLYWYRQTLGQGPEFLTYFQNEAQLEKSRLLSDRFSAERPKGSFSTLEIQRTEQGDSAMYLCASSLVGDEQFFGPGTRLTVL.

This clone was counted a few times. The V and J genes are TRBV7-3 and TRBJ2-1; 13 bases map to TRBD2. V shed 1 base, J shed 8 bases, and the junction held 14 bases outside the gene matches. Germline V gene sequence: CDR1 SGHTA, CDR2 FQGTGA. This CDR3 is 19 amino acids long. The CDR3 region is CASSLISTSGRASYDEQFF. The CDR3 DNA is TGTGCCAGCAGCTTAATTTCCACTAGCGGGAGGGCCAGTTACGATGAGCAGTTCTTC.

V usage is TRBV6-5 and J usage is TRBJ1-1; D is possibly TRBD1 (5 bases). V lost 5 bases and J 6 bases, leaving 19 bases between the germline ends. The germline V gene has CDR1 MNHEY and CDR2 SVGAGI. This CDR3 region has 15 residues. This CDR3 reads CASSKLMTLGAEAFF. In DNA form, the CDR3 reads TGTGCCAGCAGTAAGCTAATGACGTTAGGGGCTGAAGCTTTCTTT.

This clone was counted only a few times. The V call is TRBV7-8, the J call TRBJ2-5, with 11 positions matching TRBD1. This CDR3 has 14 amino acids. Germline V gene data show CDR1 as SGHVS and CDR2 as FQNEAQ. V shed 5 bases, J shed 5 bases, and the junction held 4 bases outside the gene matches. The CDR3 region has the DNA TGTGCCAGCAGCAAGGACAGGGGGCGGGAGACCCAGTACTTC. Translation gives CASSKDRGRETQYF.